This T cell receptor (beta chain) was obtained from a study of shared clonotypes between healthy human individuals (dated by TCRdb to 2018 to 2020). For context, the study as a whole: The cohort comprised a couple of women and a few men aged 18 to 49 years. Blood TCR repertoires of about five healthy adults were deeply sequenced to estimate repertoire size and the extent of clonotype sharing between individuals. Between about 0.9 and 10 billion PBMCs per donor were obtained by leukapheresis. For each donor, CD4 naive and CD4 memory were each given three plates, CD8 naive was given two plates, and CD8 memory was given one plate. To increase sequencing depth and limit assay-specific biases, TCR repertoire library preparation and sequencing were carried out by different laboratories using diverse techniques.

Donors were healthy HIV-negative adults with no recently reported acute infections or vaccinations. Every donor was a Caucasian adult residing in Nashville, Tennessee, USA. CD8 memory samples consisted of magnetically selected CD45RO+ cells combined with CCR7-negative CD45RA+ effector memory (TemRA) cells. After blood collection by leukapheresis, PBMCs were isolated using Ficoll-Histopaque density gradient centrifugation and then cryopreserved in the vapor phase of liquid nitrogen. Purity and quantity of every magnetically sorted T cell population were checked by analytical flow cytometry. From each sorted fraction, genomic DNA was isolated and quantified by UV absorbance on a Nanodrop 2000c. Using the deep immunoSEQ assay, multiplex PCR amplified TCR CDR3 regions from genomic DNA. Genomic DNA extracted from each cell subset was distributed evenly over all wells of several immunoSEQ 96-well plates, and each plate served as one replicate. Each replicate PCR for sorted subsets received around 0.2 ug genomic DNA, equal to roughly 30,000 T cell genomes. Purified libraries were measured with a Qubit 3.0 fluorometer, size-checked on a Bioanalyzer 2100, and measured again with the KAPA Library Quantification kit. Every immunoSEQ 96-well plate was sequenced on a separate single-read 150-cycle Illumina NextSeq 550 flow cell. Per the authors' processing: Because the immunoSEQ output held only junctional sequences and lacked quality scores, the filtering could not match the filtering applied to full-length reads. Sequences were annotated with PyIR, a Python wrapper for IgBLAST v1.9, and V/J genes and CDR3 were assigned using IMGT germline references. Reads were filtered out if the reads had weak V/J assignments (E-value above 1e-6), no CDR3, stop codons, out-of-frame junctions, or ambiguous translated residues. A V3J clonotype was defined by an identical inferred V gene, J gene, and CDR3 amino acid sequence. To compute the percentage overlap between repertoires, the number of shared unique clonotypes was divided by the size of the smaller repertoire. Three approaches were used to assess repertoire richness: RTK rarefaction, the Chao1 estimator, and Recon v2.1 estimates of unobserved clonotypes. Generation probabilities were computed with OLGA for all TCRbeta clonotypes obtained by the gDNA method from several donors. TCRdb took over this immuneACCESS table, retaining in-frame rearrangements with V and J assigned. Such tables are incomplete; in checked studies, under half of the missing clones stem from an unresolved V gene, and the remainder is unexplained. V, J and clone size are taken as reported in that table, and D and trimming were inferred from the DNA itself. This sample holds approximately 99,000 clones; roughly 70% were observed only once. The ten largest clones add up to about 25% of the sample.

Note on this clone: The antigen it binds to is not known. Base quality data are lacking; no much larger clone is found one base away.

Findings and caveats that apply to the study as a whole: The genetic and exposure-history diversity represented was limited by the small number of donors. Sampling was limited to blood, and TCR repertoires in tissue likely differ from TCR repertoires in blood. Based on pairwise subsampling, the degree of clonotype sharing among donors was expected to be affected by sequencing depth. Rarefaction of sorted-subset datasets indicated incomplete sequencing despite the large sequencing depth. Clonotypes shared by all four sorted-subset donors showed higher generation probabilities than non-shared clonotypes. When a few donors were compared, the shared fraction of clonotypes was roughly 4.8% for naive CD4, over 3% for naive CD8, about 2.4% for memory CD4, and 0.4% for memory CD8. Larger estimated clonotype richness was generally found for naive subsets than for memory subsets.

CDR1 and CDR2, per the germline V gene, are SGHTA and FQGTGA. From the cysteine up to the phenylalanine, the CDR3 has a length of 14 residues. The CDR3 DNA has 42 bases and is translated from base 1. The junction carries 9 bases between V and J, which are trimmed by 5 bases and 0 bases respectively. In this chain, TRBV7-3 is recombined with TRBJ2-3, and TRBD2 may be the D gene, going by 6 matching bases. Sequenced sample: memory CD8+ T cells sorted from blood. Taken with the paper, the label for cell subset or site translates to: CD45RO+ cells pooled with CCR7-negative TemRA cells. This TCR derives from a woman in her twenties or thirties in good health. The nucleotide sequence is TGTGCCAGCAGCCTCGGGACTAGCACAGATACGCAGTATTTT. It encodes CASSLGTSTDTQYF. The full variable domain, with segments outside the CDR3 supplied by the reference TRBV7-3 and TRBJ2-3 proteins, appears as GAGVSQTPSNKVTEKGKYVELRCDPISGHTALYWYRQSLGQGPEFLIYFQGTGAADDSGLPNDRFFAVRPEGSVSTLKIQRTERGDSAVYLCASSLGTSTDTQYFGPGTRLTVL.